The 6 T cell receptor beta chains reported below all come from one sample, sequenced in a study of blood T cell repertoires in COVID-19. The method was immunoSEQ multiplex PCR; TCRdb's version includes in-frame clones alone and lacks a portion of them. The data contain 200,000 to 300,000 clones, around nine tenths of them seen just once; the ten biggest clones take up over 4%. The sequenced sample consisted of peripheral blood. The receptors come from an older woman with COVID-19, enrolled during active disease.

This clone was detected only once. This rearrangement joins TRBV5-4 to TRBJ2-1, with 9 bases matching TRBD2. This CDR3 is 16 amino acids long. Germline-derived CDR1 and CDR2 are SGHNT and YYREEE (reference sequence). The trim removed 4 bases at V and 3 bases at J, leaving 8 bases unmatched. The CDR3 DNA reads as TGTGCCAGCAGCCCCGGTAGCGGGAGTATCTACAATGAGCAGTTCTTC. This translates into CASSPGSGSIYNEQFF.

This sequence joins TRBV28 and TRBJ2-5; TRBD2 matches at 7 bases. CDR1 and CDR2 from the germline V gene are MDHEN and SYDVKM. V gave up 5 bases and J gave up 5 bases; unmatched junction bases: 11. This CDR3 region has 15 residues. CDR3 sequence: CASSPTRTSVETQYF. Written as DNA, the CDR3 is TGTGCCAGCAGTCCAACTCGGACTAGTGTGGAGACCCAGTACTTC.

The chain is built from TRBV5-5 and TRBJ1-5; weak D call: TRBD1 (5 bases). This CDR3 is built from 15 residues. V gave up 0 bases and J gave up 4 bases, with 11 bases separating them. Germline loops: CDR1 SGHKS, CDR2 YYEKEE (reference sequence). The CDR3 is CASSLVNRGNQPQHF. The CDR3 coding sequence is TGTGCCAGCAGCTTGGTCAATCGGGGGAATCAGCCCCAGCATTTT.

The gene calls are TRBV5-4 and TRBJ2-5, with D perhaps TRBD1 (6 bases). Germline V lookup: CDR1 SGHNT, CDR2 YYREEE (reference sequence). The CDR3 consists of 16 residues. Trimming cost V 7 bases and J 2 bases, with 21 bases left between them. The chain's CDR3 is CASGFVNRADQETQYF. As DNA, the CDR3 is TGTGCCAGCGGGTTCGTTAACAGGGCCGATCAAGAGACCCAGTACTTC.

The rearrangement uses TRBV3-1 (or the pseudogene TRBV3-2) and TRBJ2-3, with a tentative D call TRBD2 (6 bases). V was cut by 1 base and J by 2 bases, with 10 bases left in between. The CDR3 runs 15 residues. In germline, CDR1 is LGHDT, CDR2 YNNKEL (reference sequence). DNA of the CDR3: TGTGCCAGCAGCCAAGCGGGACTGTCCACAGATACGCAGTATTTT. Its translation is CASSQAGLSTDTQYF.

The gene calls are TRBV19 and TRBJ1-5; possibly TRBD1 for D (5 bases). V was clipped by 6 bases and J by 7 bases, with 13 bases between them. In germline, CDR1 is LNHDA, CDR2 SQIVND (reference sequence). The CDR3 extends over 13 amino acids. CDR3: CASRDSQRQPQHF. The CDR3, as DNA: TGTGCCAGTAGAGACAGTCAGAGGCAGCCCCAGCATTTT.